The TCR beta chain under discussion was sequenced for a study of CD8 T cells in Susac syndrome. The V end lost 4 bases, the J end lost 0 bases, and 16 bases lay between the germline ends. Germline CDR1 SQVTM, CDR2 ANQGSEA. The CDR3 spans 16 residues. Sequencing of TCR beta was performed on blood CD8+ and CD4+ T cells. Controls were drawn from healthy donors and were matched for age and sex. Bulk CD8+ and CD4+ cells came from magnetic negative isolation; CD8+ TEMRA by FACS. Random hexamers were used to reverse transcribe an amount of roughly 0.5 to 1 ug RNA. Amplification of the TCR beta CDR3 was carried out by immunoSEQ multiplex PCR, which spanned a total of 54 Vbeta and 13 Jbeta segments. TCRdb re-derived calls from the immunoSEQ multiplex PCR reads in MiXCR, one entry per CDR3 protein. The sample holds 65,000 to 75,000 distinct CDR3 sequences, 95% seen once.

The chain has TRBV29-1 and TRBJ2-4; D may be TRBD2 (5 bases). Sequencing was done on a sample of CD8+ T cells from PBMCs. This TCR came from a human donor in good health. CDR3 sequence (DNA): TGCAGCGTTGTTCCCCCCTCGGGAATAGCCAAAAACATTCAGTACTTC. As protein: CSVVPPSGIAKNIQYF.